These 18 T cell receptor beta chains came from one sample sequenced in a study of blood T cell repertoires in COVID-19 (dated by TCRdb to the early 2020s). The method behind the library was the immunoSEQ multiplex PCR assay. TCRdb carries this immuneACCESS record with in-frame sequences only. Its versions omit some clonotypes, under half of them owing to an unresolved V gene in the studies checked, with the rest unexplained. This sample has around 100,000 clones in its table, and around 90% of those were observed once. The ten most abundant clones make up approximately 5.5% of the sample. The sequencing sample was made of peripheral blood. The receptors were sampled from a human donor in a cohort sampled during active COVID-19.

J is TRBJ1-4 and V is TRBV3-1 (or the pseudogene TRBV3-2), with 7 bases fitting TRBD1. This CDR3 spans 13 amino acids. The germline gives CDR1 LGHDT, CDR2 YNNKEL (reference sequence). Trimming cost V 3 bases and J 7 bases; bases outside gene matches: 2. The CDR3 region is CASSHQGVEKLFF. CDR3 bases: TGTGCCAGCAGCCACCAGGGGGTTGAAAAACTGTTTTTT.

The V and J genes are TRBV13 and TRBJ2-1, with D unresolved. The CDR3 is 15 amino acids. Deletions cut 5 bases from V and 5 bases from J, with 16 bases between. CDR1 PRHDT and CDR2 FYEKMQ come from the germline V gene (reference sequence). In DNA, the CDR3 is TGTGCCAGCAGCCGACCCCCGAGGTCTCACAATGAGCAGTTCTTC. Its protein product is CASSRPPRSHNEQFF.

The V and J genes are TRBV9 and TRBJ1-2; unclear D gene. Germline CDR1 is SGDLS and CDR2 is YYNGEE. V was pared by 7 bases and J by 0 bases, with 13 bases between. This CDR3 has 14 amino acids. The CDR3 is CASSEGNSNYGYTF. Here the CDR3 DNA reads TGTGCCAGCTCTGAGGGAAATTCTAACTATGGCTACACCTTC.

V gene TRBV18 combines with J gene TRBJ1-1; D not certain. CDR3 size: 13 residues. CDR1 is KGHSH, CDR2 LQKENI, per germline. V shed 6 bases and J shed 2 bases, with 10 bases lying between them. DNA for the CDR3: TGTGCCAGCTCGTTTAGAGGTAACACTGAAGCTTTCTTT. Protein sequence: CASSFRGNTEAFF.

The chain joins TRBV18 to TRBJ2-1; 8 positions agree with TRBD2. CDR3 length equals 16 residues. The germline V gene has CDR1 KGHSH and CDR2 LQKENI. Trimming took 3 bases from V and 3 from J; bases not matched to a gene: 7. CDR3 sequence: CASSPVKREIYNEQFF. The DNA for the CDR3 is TGTGCCAGCTCACCGGTAAAGCGGGAGATCTACAATGAGCAGTTCTTC. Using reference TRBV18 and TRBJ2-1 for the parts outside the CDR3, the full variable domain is NAGVMQNPRHLVRRRGQEARLRCSPMKGHSHVYWYRQLPEEGLKFMVYLQKENIIDESGMPKERFSAEFPKEGPSILRIQQVVRGDSAAYFCASSPVKREIYNEQFFGPGTRLTVL.

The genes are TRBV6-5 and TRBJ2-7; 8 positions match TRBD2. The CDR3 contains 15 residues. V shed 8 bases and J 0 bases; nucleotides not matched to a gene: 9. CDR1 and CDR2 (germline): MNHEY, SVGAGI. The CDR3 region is CASPGGAGVSYEQYF. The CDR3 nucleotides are TGTGCCAGCCCGGGGGGAGCGGGAGTCTCCTACGAGCAGTACTTC.

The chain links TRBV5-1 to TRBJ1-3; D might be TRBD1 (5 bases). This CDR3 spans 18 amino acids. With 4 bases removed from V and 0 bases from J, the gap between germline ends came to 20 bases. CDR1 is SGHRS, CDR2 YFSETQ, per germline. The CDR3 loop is CASSPLLLRETSGNTIYF. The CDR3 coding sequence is TGCGCCAGCAGCCCCCTATTACTCAGGGAAACCTCTGGAAACACCATATATTTT.

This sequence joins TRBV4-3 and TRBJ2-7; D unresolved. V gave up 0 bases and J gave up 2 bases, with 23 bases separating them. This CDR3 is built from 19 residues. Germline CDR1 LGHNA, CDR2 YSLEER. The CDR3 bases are TGCGCCAGCAGCCAAGATCGCCCCAGCCGACTCCCTTCAACCTACGAGCAGTACTTC. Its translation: CASSQDRPSRLPSTYEQYF.

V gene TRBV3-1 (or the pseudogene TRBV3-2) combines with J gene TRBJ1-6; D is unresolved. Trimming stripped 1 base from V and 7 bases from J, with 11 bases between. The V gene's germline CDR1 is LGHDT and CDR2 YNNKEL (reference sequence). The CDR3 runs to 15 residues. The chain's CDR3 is CASSQVYSPNSPLHF. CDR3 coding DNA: TGTGCCAGCAGCCAAGTTTACTCCCCGAATTCACCCCTCCACTTT.

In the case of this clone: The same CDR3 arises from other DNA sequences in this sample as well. CDR3 in DNA: TGTGCCAGCAGTGAGGGCAGGCTCACCTACGAGCAGTACTTC. Protein product: CASSEGRLTYEQYF. V and J are TRBV6-1 and TRBJ2-7; D is uncertain. V lost 3 bases, J lost 2 bases, and 11 bases lay in between. Germline CDR1 is MNHNS and CDR2 is SASEGT. The CDR3 loop spans 14 amino acids.

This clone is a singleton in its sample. The CDR3 is CASSRTSATFDTGELFF. Here the CDR3 DNA reads TGTGCCAGCAGCAGAACTAGCGCGACGTTTGACACCGGGGAGCTGTTTTTT. This chain joins TRBV6-2 or TRBV6-3 and TRBJ2-2, with TRBD2 identical over 7 bases. Germline loops: CDR1 MNHEY, CDR2 SVGEGT. The J segment lost 3 bases and the V segment lost 6 bases, leaving 13 bases of the junction unmatched. The CDR3 has 17 residues.

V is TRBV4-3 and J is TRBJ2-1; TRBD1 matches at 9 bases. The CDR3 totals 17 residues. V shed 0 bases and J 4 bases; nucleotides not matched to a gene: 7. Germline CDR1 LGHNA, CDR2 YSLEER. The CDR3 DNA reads TGCGCCAGCAGCCAAGAGGAAACAGGGGGCTTGTACAATGAGCAGTTCTTC. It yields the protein CASSQEETGGLYNEQFF.

The CDR3 sequence is CASSSNTEDYGYTF. CDR3 sequence (DNA): TGTGCCAGCAGCTCGAATACCGAGGACTATGGCTACACCTTC. V usage is TRBV7-8 and J usage is TRBJ1-2; D gene uncertain. Between the trimmed V and J ends, which lost 4 bases and 3 bases, there was a span of 12 bases. Germline lookup yields CDR1 SGHVS and CDR2 FQNEAQ. This CDR3 region has 14 residues.

The chain's CDR3 is CASRLAGGNTGELFF. Here the CDR3 DNA reads TGTGCAAGTCGCCTAGCGGGGGGGAACACCGGGGAGCTGTTTTTT. V is TRBV12-2 and J is TRBJ2-2; TRBD2 is the table's D call and was not checked against the DNA. TRBV12-2 is a documented pseudogene. This CDR3 has 15 amino acids.

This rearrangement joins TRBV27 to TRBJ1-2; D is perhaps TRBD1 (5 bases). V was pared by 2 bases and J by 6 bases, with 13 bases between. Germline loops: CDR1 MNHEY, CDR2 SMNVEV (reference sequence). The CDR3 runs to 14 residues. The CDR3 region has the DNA TGTGCCAGCAGTTTAACGGCAGGGTTCCATGGCTACACCTTC. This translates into CASSLTAGFHGYTF.

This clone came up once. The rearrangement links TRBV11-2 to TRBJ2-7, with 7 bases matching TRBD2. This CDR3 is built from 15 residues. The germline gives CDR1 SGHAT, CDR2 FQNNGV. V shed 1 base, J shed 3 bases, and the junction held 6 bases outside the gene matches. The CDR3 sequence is CASSLALRGSYEQYF. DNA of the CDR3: TGTGCCAGCAGCTTAGCGCTGCGGGGGAGCTACGAGCAGTACTTC.

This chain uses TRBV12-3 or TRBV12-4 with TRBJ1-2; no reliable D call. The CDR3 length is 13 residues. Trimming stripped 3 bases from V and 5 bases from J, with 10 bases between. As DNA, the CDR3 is TGTGCCAGCAGTTTCGGACGGACTTATGGCTACACCTTC. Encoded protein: CASSFGRTYGYTF.

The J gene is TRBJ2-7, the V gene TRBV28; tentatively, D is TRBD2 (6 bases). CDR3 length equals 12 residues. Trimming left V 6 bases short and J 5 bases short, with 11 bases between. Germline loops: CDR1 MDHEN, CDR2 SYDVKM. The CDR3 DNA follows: TGTGCCAGCAGCGGGGGTACCCACGAGCAGTACTTC. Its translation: CASSGGTHEQYF.